Below are 17 T cell receptor beta chains sequenced from a single sample in a study of CXCR3-negative and CXCR3-positive naive CD8 T cells. Study-level findings and limits: Against CXCR3-negative naive cells, CXCR3-positive naive cells showed more hydrophobic TRB CDR3s.

For these receptors, no antigen is known. The TRB libraries of cDNA were built by UMI-labeled 5' RACE. TCRdb reprocessed the 5' RACE reads, keeping one entry per CDR3 protein, no DNA. The sample has approximately 98,000 distinct CDR3 sequences. The sample consisted of naive CXCR3+ CD8+ T cells from blood. The subset denotes: CD45RO-CCR7+CD27+CD95- naive CD8+ T cells expressing CXCR3 (TNR3+). The receptors derive from a human donor in good health. Some clones in this sample may be carry-over from other donors' samples.

The chain couples TRBV27 to TRBJ2-5; TCRdb proposes TRBD1, but this gene call is untestable without DNA. Per germline, CDR1 MNHEY and CDR2 SMNVEV (reference sequence). The CDR3 consists of 18 residues. CDR3 residues: CANSQDVRPGQGRETQYF.

J is TRBJ1-2 and V is TRBV29-1. Per the germline V gene, CDR1 is SQVTM and CDR2 is ANQGSEA. The CDR3 is 12 residues long. The CDR3 sequence is CSVDGAKYGYTF.

The chain is built from TRBV7-9 and TRBJ2-1; TCRdb picks TRBD1, but there is no DNA to check that call. Germline-derived CDR1 and CDR2 are SEHNR and FQNEAQ (reference sequence). The CDR3 covers 15 residues. CDR3 sequence reads: CASSLAGTDYNEQFF. Drawing the rest from reference TRBV7-9 and TRBJ2-1, the complete variable domain is DTGVSQNPRHKITKRGQNVTFRCDPISEHNRLYWYRQTLGQGPEFLTYFQNEAQLEKSRLLSDRFSAERPKGSFSTLEIQRTEQGDSAMYLCASSLAGTDYNEQFFGPGTRLTVL.

The genes are TRBV6-4 and TRBJ2-7; there is no DNA to check the TCRdb D call of TRBD1. Germline-derived CDR1 and CDR2 are MRHNA and SNTAGT. The CDR3 contains 15 residues. CDR3 loop: CASSPGWGTFYEQYF.

The rearrangement links TRBV19 to TRBJ1-5; there is no DNA to check the TCRdb D call of TRBD1. The CDR3 runs to 13 residues. Per germline, CDR1 LNHDA and CDR2 SQIVND (reference sequence). CDR3 sequence reads: CASSGTGGQPQHF.

V gene TRBV6-5 combines with J gene TRBJ2-2; the D call of TRBD1 rests on TCRdb alone, since no DNA is present to check it. The CDR3 consists of 15 residues. Germline CDR1 is MNHEY and CDR2 is SVGAGI. The CDR3 sequence is CASSPDRTYTGELFF.

V usage is TRBV9 and J usage is TRBJ2-4; TCRdb's assignment of TRBD1 cannot be checked, as there is no DNA. The germline V gene encodes CDR1 SGDLS and CDR2 YYNGEE. This CDR3 has 16 amino acids. The CDR3 here is CASSVGDSGPSVIQYF.

This CDR3 is CASSSASGTGVYNEQFF. The chain carries TRBV7-9 and TRBJ2-1; no DNA is available, so the TRBD1 call from TCRdb remains unchecked. This CDR3 region has 17 residues. Germline V lookup: CDR1 SEHNR, CDR2 FQNEAQ (reference sequence). Full variable domain (outside the CDR3, taken from reference TRBV7-9 and TRBJ2-1): DTGVSQNPRHKITKRGQNVTFRCDPISEHNRLYWYRQTLGQGPEFLTYFQNEAQLEKSRLLSDRFSAERPKGSFSTLEIQRTEQGDSAMYLCASSSASGTGVYNEQFFGPGTRLTVL.

The chain couples TRBV21-1 to TRBJ2-7; TCRdb selects TRBD1, and the lack of DNA leaves this call unchecked. TRBV21-1 is deemed a pseudogene. The CDR3 covers 17 residues. The CDR3 sequence: CASSKENVGTGSREQYF.

CDR3 residues: CASSPREQGAYEQYF. This chain links TRBV9 with TRBJ2-7; TCRdb names TRBD1, which stays unverified in the absence of DNA. Germline-derived CDR1 and CDR2 are SGDLS and YYNGEE. The CDR3 covers 15 residues.

This rearrangement joins TRBV7-8 to TRBJ2-1; with no DNA, the TCRdb D assignment of TRBD1 cannot be verified. The CDR3 length is 19 residues. Germline CDR1 is SGHVS and CDR2 is FQNEAQ. Here the CDR3 reads CASSLGGVWGTGGSNEQFF.

This chain connects TRBV12-3 or TRBV12-4 to TRBJ2-1; TCRdb outputs TRBD2, but without DNA this stays unchecked. The CDR3 consists of 19 residues. This CDR3 reads CASSLVPSGGVPLYNEQFF.

The genes are TRBV3-1 and TRBJ2-3. The CDR3 has 13 amino acids. Germline CDR1 is LGHDT and CDR2 is YNNKEL (reference sequence). CDR3 loop: CASSQDWADTQYF.

The V gene is TRBV21-1, the J gene TRBJ1-2; the D call from TCRdb, TRBD1, cannot be confirmed without DNA. TRBV21-1 is termed a pseudogene. This CDR3 has 12 amino acids. The CDR3 protein is CASRKGHKGYTF.

V usage is TRBV7-9 and J usage is TRBJ1-1; TCRdb designates TRBD1, a call that cannot be tested without DNA. The CDR3 is 15 amino acids. Germline CDR1 is SEHNR and CDR2 is FQNEAQ (reference sequence). The chain's CDR3 is CASRDPTGPNTEAFF. Full variable domain (missing parts from reference TRBV7-9 and TRBJ1-1): DTGVSQNPRHKITKRGQNVTFRCDPISEHNRLYWYRQTLGQGPEFLTYFQNEAQLEKSRLLSDRFSAERPKGSFSTLEIQRTEQGDSAMYLCASRDPTGPNTEAFFGQGTRLTVV.

The genes are TRBV6-6 and TRBJ2-2. The CDR3 has 13 residues. The germline gives CDR1 MNHNY, CDR2 SVGAGI (reference sequence). CDR3: CASSYKGTGELFF.

The genes are TRBV3-1 and TRBJ2-2. The length of the CDR3 is 21 residues. The germline gives CDR1 LGHDT, CDR2 YNNKEL (reference sequence). The CDR3 loop reads CASSQLISVAATRANTGELFF.